This T cell receptor beta chain derives from a study of cytomegalovirus exposure and HLA in healthy donors. General study points: Judged likely to be a sequencing artifact was a cluster of highly shared sequence variants. Previously analyzed data showed that most TCR beta V segments were productive at a frequency of about 87% or about 30%.

Deletions cut 3 bases from V and 4 bases from J, with 10 bases between. There are 13 residues in the CDR3. The germline V gene encodes CDR1 MDHEN and CDR2 SYDVKM. A word on this clone: Its antigen is unknown.

Amplification used 60 Vbeta primers and 13 Jbeta primers. This table comes from immunoSEQ multiplex PCR, and its TCRdb copy is limited to in-frame clones, with some not included. The sample lists some 100,000 clones; nearly 80% were seen once. The sequence derives from a woman in her 40s in good health and CMV-seropositive. The chain is built from TRBV28 and TRBJ2-7; D remains unclear. The sequenced material came from PBMCs. CDR3 DNA: TGTGCCAGCAGTTTGGCGGTATTATACGAGCAGTACTTC. Protein: CASSLAVLYEQYF.